The 17 T cell receptor beta chains in this list originate from one sample, sequenced in a study of OX40 agonist ivuxolimab in advanced cancers. The data were produced by immunoSEQ multiplex PCR, yet TCRdb's version contains in-frame clones alone and is incomplete. The sample has around 37,000 clones; more than 75% are singletons. The sequenced sample was CD4+ or CD8+ T cells sorted from blood, obtained in a trial of the OX40 agonist ivuxolimab. These receptors were taken from an adult with an advanced solid tumor such as melanoma, head and neck, liver or kidney cancer.

The chain couples TRBV6-5 to TRBJ2-3; D perhaps matches TRBD1 (6 bases). The V gene's germline CDR1 is MNHEY and CDR2 SVGAGI. CDR3 length: 13 residues. Deletions cut 10 bases from V and 6 bases from J, with 17 bases between. CDR3 sequence (DNA): TGTGCCACCTCGACCCAGGGGAGCGATACGCAGTATTTT. Protein sequence: CATSTQGSDTQYF.

The rearrangement uses TRBV30 and TRBJ2-3; D is unclear. CDR3 size: 14 residues. Germline CDR1 is GTSNPN and CDR2 is SVGIG (reference sequence). The germline V and J ends were trimmed by 1 base and 3 bases, with 11 bases remaining between them. The CDR3 loop reads CAWSDPGRTDTQYF. CDR3 bases: TGTGCCTGGAGTGACCCGGGTAGAACAGATACGCAGTATTTT.

This chain uses TRBV21-1 with TRBJ2-2; no DNA check was done on the table's D call, TRBD2. TRBV21-1 is given as a pseudogene. The CDR3 spans 13 residues. The CDR3 DNA is TGTGCCAGCATACCAAGGTTTAGGCGGGGAGCTGTTTTT. Its translation is CASIPRFRRGAVF.

The chain is built from TRBV28 and TRBJ1-1; D is possibly TRBD1 (5 bases). The CDR3 is 14 residues long. The V and J ends lost 3 bases and 0 bases respectively, with 8 bases between them. Germline V lookup: CDR1 MDHEN, CDR2 SYDVKM. This CDR3 reads CASSLRGLNTEAFF. CDR3 in DNA: TGTGCCAGCAGTTTGCGGGGCCTGAACACTGAAGCTTTCTTT.

The V gene is TRBV28, the J gene TRBJ2-7; possible D gene TRBD1, 6 bases. This CDR3 is 12 amino acids long. The ends were cut back, 11 bases at V and 0 bases at J, with 11 bases in the middle. The germline CDR1 and CDR2 sequences are MDHEN and SYDVKM. The CDR3: CAAQGSSYEQYF. For the CDR3, the DNA is TGTGCCGCACAGGGTTCCTCCTACGAGCAGTACTTC.

V usage is TRBV5-8 and J usage is TRBJ2-7; TRBD1 aligns across 8 bases. CDR3 length equals 13 residues. The V gene's germline CDR1 is SGHTS and CDR2 YDEGEE. Trimming at V came to 4 bases and at J to 6 bases, leaving 6 bases not matched to a gene. The CDR3 sequence: CASSPDGQGEQYF. CDR3 DNA: TGTGCCAGCAGCCCGGACGGACAGGGCGAGCAGTACTTC.

This clone was recorded once. V usage is TRBV6-5 and J usage is TRBJ2-1; D possibly corresponds to TRBD2 (5 bases). V was trimmed by 5 bases and J by 4 bases, leaving 15 bases between them. CDR1 MNHEY and CDR2 SVGAGI come from the germline V gene. The CDR3 is 15 amino acids. CDR3 amino acids: CASSRWAGRYNEQFF. The CDR3 DNA follows: TGTGCCAGCAGTCGGTGGGCGGGCAGATACAATGAGCAGTTCTTC.

The chain carries TRBV15 and TRBJ2-7; D uncertain. The length of the CDR3 is 16 residues. The V gene's germline CDR1 is LNHNV and CDR2 YYDKDF (reference sequence). V was clipped by 1 base and J by 2 bases, with 15 bases between them. CDR3 in DNA: TGTGCCACCAGCAGAGCTCCGACTGGATTCGCCTACGAGCAGTACTTC. Protein: CATSRAPTGFAYEQYF.

The chain combines TRBV9 with TRBJ2-7; 8 bases map to TRBD1. The CDR3 consists of 13 residues. Germline loops: CDR1 SGDLS, CDR2 YYNGEE. The V and J ends lost 4 bases and 2 bases, in that order; junction bases with no gene match: 2. CDR3 protein: CASSRTGTYEQYF. The CDR3 DNA reads as TGTGCCAGCAGCCGGACAGGGACCTACGAGCAGTACTTC.

V and J are TRBV9 and TRBJ2-3; D remains unclear. V lost 3 bases, J lost 0 bases, and 8 bases lay in between. Germline assignment: CDR1 SGDLS and CDR2 YYNGEE. The CDR3 has 14 residues. The CDR3 bases are TGTGCCAGCAGCGCCGAAGGAAGCACAGATACGCAGTATTTT. Amino acid sequence: CASSAEGSTDTQYF. Using reference TRBV9 and TRBJ2-3 for the parts outside the CDR3, the full variable domain is DSGVTQTPKHLITATGQRVTLRCSPRSGDLSVYWYQQSLDQGLQFLIQYYNGEERAKGNILERFSAQQFPDLHSELNLSSLELGDSALYFCASSAEGSTDTQYFGPGTRLTVL.

This sequence joins TRBV5-1 and TRBJ2-3; unclear D gene. The CDR3 is made up of 15 amino acids. V lost 0 bases and J 5 bases, leaving 13 bases between the germline ends. Germline-derived CDR1 and CDR2 are SGHRS and YFSETQ. The DNA for the CDR3 is TGCGCCAGCAGCTTGGCCCACAGATTTCTAGATACGCAGTATTTT. Amino acids: CASSLAHRFLDTQYF.

This clone occurred once. The V and J genes are TRBV27 and TRBJ2-7, with 9 bases aligning to TRBD2. CDR3 length: 16 residues. With V trimmed by 5 bases and J by 0 bases, 8 bases remained unmatched. The germline CDR1 and CDR2 sequences are MNHEY and SMNVEV (reference sequence). Here the CDR3 reads CASSHWAGGSSYEQYF. The CDR3 nucleotides are TGTGCCAGCAGTCATTGGGCGGGAGGGAGCTCCTACGAGCAGTACTTC.

The chain carries TRBV4-1 and TRBJ2-7; perhaps TRBD1 as D (5 bases). The CDR3 consists of 14 residues. From germline, CDR1 is MGHRA and CDR2 YSYEKL. V was trimmed by 4 bases and J by 0 bases, leaving 10 bases between them. Here the CDR3 reads CASSPLTDSYEQYF. CDR3 sequence (DNA): TGCGCCAGCAGCCCCCTGACAGACTCCTACGAGCAGTACTTC.

The chain recombines TRBV6-5 with TRBJ1-5; maybe TRBD1 (5 bases). CDR1 is MNHEY, CDR2 SVGAGI, per germline. V was clipped by 10 bases and J by 0 bases, with 13 bases between them. CDR3 length equals 14 residues. CDR3 bases: TGTGCCACCATGGGGGAGAATAGCAATCAGCCCCAGCATTTT. This gives the protein CATMGENSNQPQHF.

As DNA, the CDR3 is TGTGCCAGCAGTTTATACCGCGGGAGGGCGGGTGAGCAGTACTTC. Translation: CASSLYRGRAGEQYF. This chain joins TRBV28 and TRBJ2-7, with TRBD2 matching over 9 bases. The CDR3 has 15 amino acids. The ends lost 1 base at V and 7 bases at J; junction bases unmatched: 8. CDR1 is MDHEN and CDR2 is SYDVKM in the germline V gene.

V gene TRBV25-1 combines with J gene TRBJ2-2, with TRBD2 matching over 9 bases. J was trimmed by 6 bases and V by 1 base; bases with no gene match: 6. Germline V gives CDR1 MGHDK, CDR2 SYGVNS. The CDR3 runs 16 residues. CDR3 DNA: TGTGCCAGCAGTGAATTTAGTAGCGGGAGTCCCGGGGAGCTGTTTTTT. This codes for CASSEFSSGSPGELFF.

This clone appeared a few times. CDR3 amino acids: CASSSLASNEQFF. The CDR3 DNA reads as TGTGCCAGCAGCTCACTAGCCAGTAATGAGCAGTTCTTC. The chain recombines TRBV5-4 with TRBJ2-1, with TRBD2 as a possible D gene (6 bases). Deletions cut 3 bases from V and 7 bases from J, with 11 bases between. CDR1 SGHNT and CDR2 YYREEE come from the germline V gene (reference sequence). This CDR3 contains 13 residues.